This TCR beta chain was sequenced in a study of T cells in women clearing cervical HPV infection. Notes on the study in general: CIN3+ cases had significantly higher TCR repertoire richness than controls, but evenness did not differ.

On this clone: Its antigen remains unknown. A read error may account for a junction end that differs from germline. From the germline J gene comes the end of the CDR3, since the read stops 3 residues before it. Other DNA sequences within the sample encode an identical CDR3.

Using immunoSEQ multiplex PCR, the repertoire was profiled, and TCRdb retains in-frame clones only, with some absent. The clone table shows about 36,000 clones, with the ten largest holding less than 2%. The CDR3 loop spans 16 amino acids. Per the germline V gene, CDR1 is LNHDA and CDR2 is SQIVND (reference sequence). The origin of this receptor is a woman aged 18 to 75 with a cervical HPV16 infection that either progressed to CIN3+ or cleared (not recorded which). The material sequenced was blood buffy coat. The genes are TRBV19 and TRBJ1-3; 7 bases line up with TRBD1. CDR3 sequence reads: CASRPTGLIPVNTIYF. CDR3 DNA, as far as it was read: TGTGCCAGTAGGCCGACAGGGCTTATCCCAGTCAACACT.